A selection of T cell receptor beta chains follows, all from one sample in a study of blood T cell repertoires in COVID-19. TCRdb's table, derived via immunoSEQ multiplex PCR, lists solely in-frame clones and lacks some. This table has 200,000 to 250,000 clones, around 85% appearing once. Material for sequencing was PBMCs or T cells enriched from blood (not recorded which). Source of these receptors: a woman in her 50s in a cohort exposed to, infected with or recovered from COVID-19 (not recorded which). Each CDR3 is given with its conserved first and last residue. A D gene is named only where the DNA matches it firmly. Rows may omit the clone size; those that give it use once, few, many or a size class.

TRBD1 15 NA TRBJ1-1 TRBV9 TGTGCCAGCAGCGTAGTGGCAGGGGGAATTACTGAAGCTTTCTTT CASSVVAGGITEAFF
TRBD2 16 NA TRBJ2-7 TRBV11-2 TGTGCCAGCAGCTTAAGTGTAGGACTAGAATTTTACGAGCAGTACTTC CASSLSVGLEFYEQYF
NA 12 NA TRBJ1-4 TRBV7-2 TGTGCCAGCAGCTTAGGTGCGGGAAAACTGTTTTTT CASSLGAGKLFF
NA 13 NA TRBJ2-7 TRBV7-8 TGTGCCAGCAGCTTGTTACCTGGCGGGGAGCAGTACTTC CASSLLPGGEQYF
NA 12 NA TRBJ2-2 TRBV7-3 TGTGCCAGCAGCCACACCACCGGGGAGCTGTTTTTT CASSHTTGELFF
TRBD1 14 NA TRBJ1-6 TRBV27 TGTGCCAGCAGGGTGGGACAGGGTTATTCACCCCTCCACTTT CASRVGQGYSPLHF
NA 16 NA TRBJ1-1 TRBV2 TGTGCCAGCAGTGATCACGTTGGGGGGAGAAACACTGAAGCTTTCTTT CASSDHVGGRNTEAFF
TRBD1 14 NA TRBJ1-2 TRBV6-5 TGTGCCAGCAGTTTCGTAAGGGACAGCTATGGCTACACCTTC CASSFVRDSYGYTF
NA 17 once TRBJ1-1 TRBV4-1 TGCGCCAGCAGCCAAGATGGTCCGCCAGGGATGAACACTGAAGCTTTCTTT CASSQDGPPGMNTEAFF
NA 15 NA TRBJ1-5 TRBV4-2 TGTGCCAGCAGCCAAGATTACAGCCTCAATCAGCCCCAGCATTTT CASSQDYSLNQPQHF
NA 13 NA TRBJ2-1 TRBV28 TGTGCCAGCACTAGCGTGAACTACAATGAGCAGTTCTTC CASTSVNYNEQFF
TRBD2 15 NA TRBJ2-5 TRBV7-2 TGTGCCAGCAGCGTCGGCCCACGTAGCGGGGAGACCCAGTACTTC CASSVGPRSGETQYF